Listed here are 15 T cell receptor beta chains from one sample, sequenced in a study of blood T cell repertoires in COVID-19. This table comes from immunoSEQ multiplex PCR, and its TCRdb copy is limited to in-frame clones, with some not included. The table records some 190,000 clones, 89% of them present only once. The sample consisted of PBMCs or T cells enriched from blood (not recorded which). These receptors were collected from a woman aged 40 to 50 with acute COVID-19.

This clone was counted only a few times. The V call is TRBV3-1 (or the pseudogene TRBV3-2), the J call TRBJ2-3, with 7 positions matching TRBD2. This CDR3 is 13 amino acids long. Per germline, CDR1 LGHDT and CDR2 YNNKEL (reference sequence). V was clipped by 1 base and J by 5 bases; unmatched bases: 0. CDR3 protein: CASSQAGGDTQYF. DNA for the CDR3: TGTGCCAGCAGCCAAGCGGGGGGAGATACGCAGTATTTT.

The chain has TRBV2 and TRBJ2-2; 9 bases are a match to TRBD2. The CDR3 runs 14 residues. Germline loops: CDR1 SNHLY, CDR2 FYNNEI. V gave up 6 bases and J gave up 5 bases; unmatched junction bases: 4. The CDR3 protein is CASRRSGGTGELFF. DNA for the CDR3: TGTGCCAGCAGGAGGAGCGGGGGGACCGGGGAGCTGTTTTTT.

This chain joins TRBV6-6 and TRBJ2-7; 8 positions match TRBD1. J was trimmed by 2 bases and V by 3 bases; bases with no gene match: 6. The germline CDR1 and CDR2 sequences are MNHNY and SVGAGI (reference sequence). This CDR3 spans 15 amino acids. CDR3 in DNA: TGTGCCAGCAGTTATTGGGGGGACAGGCCCTACGAGCAGTACTTC. Encoded protein: CASSYWGDRPYEQYF.

This clone was detected once. V usage is TRBV21-1 and J usage is TRBJ1-6. TRBV21-1 is a pseudogene segment. The CDR3 consists of 18 residues. CDR3 protein: CASSKFTKAFGYNSPLHF. CDR3 DNA sequence: TGTGCCAGCAGCAAATTTACTAAGGCATTCGGCTATAATTCACCCCTCCACTTT.

V usage is TRBV4-3 and J usage is TRBJ2-1, with 9 bases aligning to TRBD2. V was clipped by 5 bases and J by 2 bases; unmatched bases: 4. Germline CDR1 LGHNA, CDR2 YSLEER. The CDR3 contains 15 residues. CDR3 amino acids: CASSSTSGAYNEQFF. As DNA, the CDR3 is TGCGCCAGCAGCTCGACTAGCGGCGCCTACAATGAGCAGTTCTTC.

V and J are TRBV21-1 and TRBJ2-1; whether TRBD2, the table's D call, matches the DNA was not checked. TRBV21-1 is classified as a pseudogene. This CDR3 comprises 17 residues. The CDR3 loop reads CASSLIHYGGGYNEQFF. DNA of the CDR3: TGTGCCAGCAGCCTAATACATTACGGCGGGGGGTACAATGAGCAGTTCTTC.

This chain joins TRBV5-1 and TRBJ2-3, with TRBD2 matching over 13 bases. Germline CDR1 is SGHRS and CDR2 is YFSETQ. The CDR3 loop spans 16 amino acids. V was pared by 3 bases and J by 4 bases, with 5 bases of the junction left unmatched. CDR3 sequence: CASSSGLAGTSDTQYF. The CDR3 DNA follows: TGCGCCAGCAGCTCGGGACTAGCGGGGACATCAGATACGCAGTATTTT.

The chain combines TRBV7-9 with TRBJ1-1; D unclear. Trimming left V 4 bases short and J 1 base short, with 13 bases between. The CDR3 covers 15 residues. The germline V gene encodes CDR1 SEHNR and CDR2 FQNEAQ (reference sequence). CDR3 bases: TGTGCCAGCAGCTCTTTCGGAGACGGGAACACTGAAGCTTTCTTT. Translating it yields CASSSFGDGNTEAFF.

CDR3 in amino acids: CASSERDSRPPYSGNTIYF. In DNA, the CDR3 is TGTGCCAGTAGCGAACGGGACAGCCGGCCGCCGTACTCTGGAAACACCATATATTTT. This rearrangement joins TRBV19 to TRBJ1-3; 7 nucleotides match TRBD1. Germline V gene data show CDR1 as LNHDA and CDR2 as SQIVND (reference sequence). V shed 6 bases, J shed 0 bases, and the junction held 17 bases outside the gene matches. This CDR3 is built from 19 residues.

This rearrangement joins TRBV19 to TRBJ2-1; the D gene is possibly TRBD1 (6 bases). Trimming shortened V by 3 bases and J by 4 bases, and 13 bases separated the two germline ends. The CDR3 length is 15 residues. Germline V lookup: CDR1 LNHDA, CDR2 SQIVND (reference sequence). The CDR3 nucleotides read TGTGCCAGTAGTATTTTGAGGGGGTTGTACAATGAGCAGTTCTTC. Its translation: CASSILRGLYNEQFF. The full variable domain, with the rest looked up from reference TRBV19 and TRBJ2-1, is DGGITQSPKYLFRKEGQNVTLSCEQNLNHDAMYWYRQDPGQGLRLIYYSQIVNDFQKGDIAEGYSVSREKKESFPLTVTSAQKNPTAFYLCASSILRGLYNEQFFGPGTRLTVL.

The genes are TRBV7-7 and TRBJ2-7; TRBD1 agrees at 7 bases. J lost 3 bases, V lost 5 bases, and 10 bases had no gene match. This CDR3 is built from 15 residues. Germline CDR1 SSHAT, CDR2 FNYEAQ (reference sequence). In DNA form, the CDR3 reads TGTGCCAGCAGCCAGCTTCCGGGACAGAACTACGAGCAGTACTTC. Its protein is CASSQLPGQNYEQYF.

CDR3 in amino acids: CASSDSLAGPTYEQYF. The CDR3, as DNA: TGTGCCAGCAGTGATTCGCTAGCGGGACCTACTTACGAGCAGTACTTC. V is TRBV2 and J is TRBJ2-7, with 9 bases identical to TRBD2. Looked up from germline, CDR1 is SNHLY and CDR2 is FYNNEI. The CDR3 covers 16 residues. V was pared by 3 bases and J by 4 bases, with 10 bases of the junction left unmatched.

The CDR3 spells CAINPGQGAGSVETQYF. For the CDR3, the DNA is TGTGCCATCAACCCGGGACAGGGGGCCGGTTCGGTAGAGACCCAGTACTTC. The genes are TRBV10-3 and TRBJ2-5; 12 nucleotides line up with TRBD1. Germline V gene sequence: CDR1 ENHRY, CDR2 SYGVKD. The CDR3 is 17 amino acids. With V trimmed by 7 bases and J by 4 bases, 13 bases remained unmatched.

The rearrangement joins TRBV7-8 to TRBJ2-7, with D perhaps matching TRBD2 (5 bases). Trimming cost V 2 bases and J 0 bases, with 14 bases left between them. Germline lookup yields CDR1 SGHVS and CDR2 FQNEAQ. The CDR3 length is 16 residues. This chain's CDR3 is CASSLRGLNPSYEQYF. CDR3 bases: TGTGCCAGCAGCTTAAGAGGACTGAATCCCTCCTACGAGCAGTACTTC.

This clone was seen once. The rearrangement joins TRBV6-4 to TRBJ2-5; TRBD2 matches at 8 bases. V lost 7 bases and J lost 1; bases outside the gene matches: 11. Germline V CDR1 and CDR2: MRHNA, SNTAGT. The CDR3 totals 16 residues. Written as DNA, the CDR3 is TGTGCCAGCATCTCCCGGGGGACTAGGCCCCAAGAGACCCAGTACTTC. The encoded protein is CASISRGTRPQETQYF.